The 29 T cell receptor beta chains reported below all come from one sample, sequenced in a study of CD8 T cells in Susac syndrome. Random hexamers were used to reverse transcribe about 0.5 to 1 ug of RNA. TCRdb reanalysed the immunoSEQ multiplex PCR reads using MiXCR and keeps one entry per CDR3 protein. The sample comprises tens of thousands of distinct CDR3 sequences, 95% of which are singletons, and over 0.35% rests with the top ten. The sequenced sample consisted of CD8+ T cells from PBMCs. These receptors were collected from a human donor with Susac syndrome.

The CDR3 sequence: CSARDLAGSSTDTQYF. The DNA of the CDR3 is TGCAGTGCTAGAGATCTCGCAGGGTCTAGCACAGATACGCAGTATTTT. This sequence joins TRBV20-1 and TRBJ2-3; tentative D call: TRBD1 (5 bases). The CDR3 has 16 amino acids. The germline gives CDR1 DFQATT, CDR2 SNEGSKA (reference sequence). V was trimmed by 0 bases and J by 0 bases, leaving 13 bases between them.

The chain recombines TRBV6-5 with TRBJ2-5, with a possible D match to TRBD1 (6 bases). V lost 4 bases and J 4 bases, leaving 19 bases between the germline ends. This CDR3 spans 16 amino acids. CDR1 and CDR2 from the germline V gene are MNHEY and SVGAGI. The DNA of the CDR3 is TGTGCCAGCAGTTCAGTATCGGGGATAGGGGGAGAGACCCAGTACTTC. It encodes CASSSVSGIGGETQYF.

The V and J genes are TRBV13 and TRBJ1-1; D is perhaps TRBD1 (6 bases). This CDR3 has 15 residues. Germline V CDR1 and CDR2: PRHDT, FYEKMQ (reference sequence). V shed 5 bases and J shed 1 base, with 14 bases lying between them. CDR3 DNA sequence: TGTGCCAGCAGCGCTGACAGGATATCGAACACTGAAGCTTTCTTT. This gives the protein CASSADRISNTEAFF.

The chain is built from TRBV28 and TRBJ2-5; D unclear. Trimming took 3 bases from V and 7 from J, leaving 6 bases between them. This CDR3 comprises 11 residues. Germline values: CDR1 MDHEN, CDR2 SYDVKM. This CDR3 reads CASSLGPTQYF. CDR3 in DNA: TGTGCCAGCAGTTTGGGTCCGACCCAGTACTTC.

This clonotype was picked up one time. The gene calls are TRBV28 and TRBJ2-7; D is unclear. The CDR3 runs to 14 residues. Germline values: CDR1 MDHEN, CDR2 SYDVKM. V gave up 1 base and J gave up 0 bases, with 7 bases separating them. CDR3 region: CASSLYRSSYEQYF. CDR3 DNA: TGTGCCAGCAGTTTATATCGGAGCTCCTACGAGCAGTACTTC.

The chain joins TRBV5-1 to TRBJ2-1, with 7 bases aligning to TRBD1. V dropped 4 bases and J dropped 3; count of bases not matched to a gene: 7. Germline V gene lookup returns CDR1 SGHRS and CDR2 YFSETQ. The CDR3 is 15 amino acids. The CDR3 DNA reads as TGCGCCAGCAGCGCCCGGGACAGCGGCTACAATGAGCAGTTCTTC. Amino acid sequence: CASSARDSGYNEQFF.

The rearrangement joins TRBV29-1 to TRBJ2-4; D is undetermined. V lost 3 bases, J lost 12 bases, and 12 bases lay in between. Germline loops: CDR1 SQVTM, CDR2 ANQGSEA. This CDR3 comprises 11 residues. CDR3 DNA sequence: TGCAGCGTTGAGGAAACAGATAGTCAGTACTTC. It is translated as CSVEETDSQYF.

CDR3 in amino acids: CASIGGIHGYTF. CDR3 nucleotide sequence: TGTGCCAGCATTGGAGGGATTCATGGCTACACCTTC. V gene TRBV6-1 combines with J gene TRBJ1-2, with D uncertain. The V and J ends lost 7 bases and 6 bases respectively, with 12 bases between them. The CDR3 contains 12 residues. Germline V gives CDR1 MNHNS, CDR2 SASEGT.

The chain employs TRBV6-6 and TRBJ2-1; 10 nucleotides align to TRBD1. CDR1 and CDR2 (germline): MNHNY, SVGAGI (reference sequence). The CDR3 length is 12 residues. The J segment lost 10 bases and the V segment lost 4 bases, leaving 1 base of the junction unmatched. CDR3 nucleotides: TGTGCCAGCAGTTGGACAGGGGGAGAGCAGTTCTTC. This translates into CASSWTGGEQFF.

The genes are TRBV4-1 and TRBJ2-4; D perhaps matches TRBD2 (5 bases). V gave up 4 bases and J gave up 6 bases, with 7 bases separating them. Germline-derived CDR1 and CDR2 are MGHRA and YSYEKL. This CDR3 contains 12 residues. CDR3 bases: TGCGCCAGCAGCCCCGGAGGAAACATTCAGTACTTC. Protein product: CASSPGGNIQYF.

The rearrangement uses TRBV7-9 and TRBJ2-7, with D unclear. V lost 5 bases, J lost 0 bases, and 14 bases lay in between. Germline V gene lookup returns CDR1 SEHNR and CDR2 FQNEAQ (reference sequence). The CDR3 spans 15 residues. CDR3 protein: CASSGRQRSSYEQYF. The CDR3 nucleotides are TGTGCCAGCAGCGGACGTCAACGGTCCTCCTACGAGCAGTACTTC.

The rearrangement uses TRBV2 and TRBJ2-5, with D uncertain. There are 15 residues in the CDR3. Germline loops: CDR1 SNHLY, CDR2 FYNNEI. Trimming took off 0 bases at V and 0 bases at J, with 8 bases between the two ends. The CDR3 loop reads CASSEAQVDQETQYF. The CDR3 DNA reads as TGTGCCAGCAGTGAAGCCCAGGTGGACCAAGAGACCCAGTACTTC.

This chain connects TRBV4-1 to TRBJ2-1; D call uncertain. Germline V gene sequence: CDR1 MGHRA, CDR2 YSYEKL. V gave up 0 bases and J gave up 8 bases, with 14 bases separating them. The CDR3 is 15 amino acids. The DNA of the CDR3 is TGCGCCAGCAGCCAAGATAGTCCAGGTTTATATGAGCAGTTCTTC. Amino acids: CASSQDSPGLYEQFF.

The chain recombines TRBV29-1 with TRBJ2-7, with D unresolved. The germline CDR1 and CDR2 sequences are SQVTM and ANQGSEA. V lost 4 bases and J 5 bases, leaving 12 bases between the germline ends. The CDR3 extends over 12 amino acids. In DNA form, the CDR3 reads TGCAGCGTTGCCGAAACCGGCGACGAGCAGTACTTC. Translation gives CSVAETGDEQYF.

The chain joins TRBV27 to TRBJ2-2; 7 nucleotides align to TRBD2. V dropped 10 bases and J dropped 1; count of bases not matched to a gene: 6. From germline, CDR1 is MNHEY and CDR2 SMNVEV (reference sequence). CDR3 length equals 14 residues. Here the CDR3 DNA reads TGTGCCACCGGGCCGGGGGGGAACACCGGGGAGCTGTTTTTT. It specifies CATGPGGNTGELFF.

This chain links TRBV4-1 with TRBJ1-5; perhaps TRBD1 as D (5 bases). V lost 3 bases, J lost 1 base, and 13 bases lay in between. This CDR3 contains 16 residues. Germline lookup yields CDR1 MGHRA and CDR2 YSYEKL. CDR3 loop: CASSHEGTVSNQPQHF. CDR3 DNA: TGCGCCAGCAGCCATGAGGGGACGGTAAGCAATCAGCCCCAGCATTTT.

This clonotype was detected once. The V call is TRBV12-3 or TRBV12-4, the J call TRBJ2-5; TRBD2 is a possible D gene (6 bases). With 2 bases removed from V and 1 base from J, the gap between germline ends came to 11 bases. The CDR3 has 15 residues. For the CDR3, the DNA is TGTGCCAGCAGTTTAACCGGGAGCCCCCAAGAGACCCAGTACTTC. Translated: CASSLTGSPQETQYF.

The CDR3 protein is CASSSGDYGYTF. Here the CDR3 DNA reads TGTGCCAGCAGTTCCGGTGACTATGGCTACACCTTC. V usage is TRBV12-3 or TRBV12-4 and J usage is TRBJ1-2; D is uncertain. V was cut by 4 bases and J by 3 bases, with 6 bases left in between. The CDR3 consists of 12 residues.

In DNA form, the CDR3 reads TGTGCCAGCAGTTTATTAAGTCAGCCCCAGCATTTT. It translates to CASSLLSQPQHF. The chain couples TRBV12-3 or TRBV12-4 to TRBJ1-5; D is ambiguous. The CDR3 totals 12 residues. The V end lost 2 bases, the J end lost 6 bases, and 5 bases lay between the germline ends.

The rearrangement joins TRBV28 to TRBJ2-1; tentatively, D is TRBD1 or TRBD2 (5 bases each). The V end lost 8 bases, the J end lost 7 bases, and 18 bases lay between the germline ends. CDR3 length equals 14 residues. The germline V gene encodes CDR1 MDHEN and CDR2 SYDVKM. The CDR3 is CASDHTGTGNEQFF. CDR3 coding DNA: TGTGCCAGCGATCATACTGGGACCGGGAATGAGCAGTTCTTC. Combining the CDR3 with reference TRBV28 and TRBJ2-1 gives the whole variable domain DVKVTQSSRYLVKRTGEKVFLECVQDMDHENMFWYRQDPGLGLRLIYFSYDVKMKEKGDIPEGYSVSREKKERFSLILESASTNQTSMYLCASDHTGTGNEQFFGPGTRLTVL.

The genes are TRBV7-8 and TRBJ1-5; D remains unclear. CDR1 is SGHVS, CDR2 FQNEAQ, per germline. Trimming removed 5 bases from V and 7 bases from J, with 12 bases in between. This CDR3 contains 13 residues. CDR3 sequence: CASSLSGWQPQHF. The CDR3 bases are TGTGCCAGCAGCCTGTCGGGGTGGCAGCCCCAGCATTTT.

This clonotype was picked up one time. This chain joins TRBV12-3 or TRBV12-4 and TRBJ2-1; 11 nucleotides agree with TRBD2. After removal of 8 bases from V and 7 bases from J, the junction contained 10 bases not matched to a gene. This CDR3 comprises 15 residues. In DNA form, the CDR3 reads TGTGCCAGCTGCGTTAGCGGGAGGGCCTGGAATGAGCAGTTCTTC. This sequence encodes CASCVSGRAWNEQFF.

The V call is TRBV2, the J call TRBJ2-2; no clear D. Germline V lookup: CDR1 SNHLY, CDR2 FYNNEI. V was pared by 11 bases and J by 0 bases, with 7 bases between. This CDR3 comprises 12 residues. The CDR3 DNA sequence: TGTGCCCGCTCTGCGAACACCGGGGAGCTGTTTTTT. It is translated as CARSANTGELFF.

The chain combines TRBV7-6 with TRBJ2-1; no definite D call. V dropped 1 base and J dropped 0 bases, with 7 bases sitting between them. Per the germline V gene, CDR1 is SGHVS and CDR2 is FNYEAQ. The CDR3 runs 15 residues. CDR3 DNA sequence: TGTGCCAGCAGCTTAGAGGCAGTCTCCTACAATGAGCAGTTCTTC. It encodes CASSLEAVSYNEQFF.

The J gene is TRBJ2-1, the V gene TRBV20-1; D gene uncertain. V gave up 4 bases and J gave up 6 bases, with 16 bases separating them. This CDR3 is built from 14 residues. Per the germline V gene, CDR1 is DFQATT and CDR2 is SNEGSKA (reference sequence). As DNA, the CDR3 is TGCAGTGCTAACGGGCCTTCGTCGGGCAATGAGCAGTTCTTC. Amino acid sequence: CSANGPSSGNEQFF.

CDR3 loop: CSVTGTGFSYEQYF. The CDR3 nucleotides are TGCAGCGTAACCGGGACAGGATTCTCCTACGAGCAGTACTTC. This chain links TRBV29-1 with TRBJ2-7, with TRBD1 matching over 8 bases. Per germline, CDR1 SQVTM and CDR2 ANQGSEA. The CDR3 contains 14 residues. The V gene end was trimmed by 6 bases and the J gene end by 0 bases; junction bases not matched to a gene: 7.

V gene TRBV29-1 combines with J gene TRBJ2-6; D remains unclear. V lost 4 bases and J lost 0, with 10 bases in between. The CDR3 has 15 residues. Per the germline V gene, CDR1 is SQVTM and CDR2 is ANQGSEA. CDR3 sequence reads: CSVVSAVSGANVLTF. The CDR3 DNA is TGCAGCGTTGTGTCGGCTGTCTCTGGGGCCAACGTCCTGACTTTC.

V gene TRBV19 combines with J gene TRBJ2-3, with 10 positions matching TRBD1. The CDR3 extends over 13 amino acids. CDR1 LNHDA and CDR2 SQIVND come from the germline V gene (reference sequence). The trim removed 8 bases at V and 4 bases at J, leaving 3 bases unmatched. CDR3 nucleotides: TGTGCCAGTCGGACAGGGGGTTCAGATACGCAGTATTTT. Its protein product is CASRTGGSDTQYF. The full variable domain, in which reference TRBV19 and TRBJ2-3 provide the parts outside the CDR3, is DGGITQSPKYLFRKEGQNVTLSCEQNLNHDAMYWYRQDPGQGLRLIYYSQIVNDFQKGDIAEGYSVSREKKESFPLTVTSAQKNPTAFYLCASRTGGSDTQYFGPGTRLTVL.

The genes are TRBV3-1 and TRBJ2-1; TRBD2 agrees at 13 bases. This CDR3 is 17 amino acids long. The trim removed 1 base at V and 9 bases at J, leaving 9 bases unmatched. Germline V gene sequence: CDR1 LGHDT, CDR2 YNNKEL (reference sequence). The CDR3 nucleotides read TGTGCCAGCAGCCAAGTACCGGGACTAGCGGGACTCGTTGAGCAGTTCTTC. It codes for CASSQVPGLAGLVEQFF.